These T cell receptor beta chains were read from a single sample in a study of T cells in Graves' hyperthyroidism and ophthalmopathy. TCRdb used MiXCR to reprocess the multiplex PCR reads, holding one entry per CDR3 protein. The sample shows around 300,000 distinct CDR3 sequences, about 15% of them seen only once. Material: blood. These receptors came from a woman between 25 and 40 years old with Graves' hyperthyroidism. The CDR3 runs from the conserved cysteine through the conserved F or W. The D gene is left open where the match is weak. Some rows mark clone size as missing; the rest say once, few, many or name a class of expanded clone.

D: -
V: TRBV28
size: many
J: TRBJ2-5
CDR3: CASSFWGNQETQYF
DNA: TGTGCCAGCAGTTTTTGGGGGAACCAAGAGACCCAGTACTTC

D: -
V: TRBV15
size: many
J: TRBJ2-1
CDR3: CATSRARVSHLRDDEQFF
DNA: TGTGCCACCAGCAGGGCTAGGGTATCCCACCTACGCGACGATGAGCAGTTCTTC

D: -
V: TRBV3-1
size: few
J: TRBJ2-6
CDR3: CASSQVVRSGANVLTF
DNA: TGTGCCAGCAGCCAAGTGGTCAGGTCCGGGGCCAACGTCCTGACTTTC

D: TRBD2
V: TRBV27
size: few
J: TRBJ2-5
CDR3: CASSLGTSGKTQYF
DNA: TGTGCCAGCAGTTTAGGGACTAGCGGGAAGACCCAGTACTTC

D: -
V: TRBV6-1
size: -
J: TRBJ2-5
CDR3: CASSASSRLQETQYF
DNA: TGTGCCAGCAGTGCTAGCTCACGGCTCCAAGAGACCCAGTACTTC

D: TRBD1
V: TRBV15
size: many
J: TRBJ2-3
CDR3: CATSRGTGLETDTQYF
DNA: TGTGCCACCAGCAGGGGGACAGGGCTAGAGACAGATACGCAGTATTTT

D: TRBD2
V: TRBV13
size: many
J: TRBJ2-1
CDR3: CASNGTSGIYNEQFF
DNA: TGTGCCAGCAACGGGACTAGCGGAATTTACAATGAGCAGTTCTTC

D: -
V: TRBV27
size: many
J: TRBJ2-7
CDR3: CASGNTYEQYF
DNA: TGTGCCAGCGGGAACACCTACGAGCAGTACTTC

D: -
V: TRBV12-3/TRBV12-4
size: many
J: TRBJ2-7
CDR3: CASTSSDYEQYF
DNA: TGTGCCAGCACTAGCTCCGATTACGAGCAGTACTTC

D: TRBD2
V: TRBV11-3
size: -
J: TRBJ2-1
CDR3: CASSLEGLAGYNEQFF
DNA: TGTGCCAGCAGCTTAGAAGGGCTAGCGGGGTACAATGAGCAGTTCTTC

D: TRBD2
V: TRBV24-1
size: -
J: TRBJ2-2
CDR3: CATQLGGTSGSTGELFF
DNA: TGTGCCACTCAATTGGGGGGTACTAGCGGGAGCACCGGGGAGCTGTTTTTT

D: -
V: TRBV28
size: many
J: TRBJ1-1
CDR3: CASSVETEAFF
DNA: TGTGCCAGCAGTGTGGAAACTGAAGCTTTCTTT

D: -
V: TRBV6-1
size: many
J: TRBJ2-1
CDR3: CASGTPPWSYNEQFF
DNA: TGTGCCAGTGGGACTCCTCCATGGTCCTACAATGAGCAGTTCTTC

D: TRBD1
V: TRBV19
size: many
J: TRBJ2-1
CDR3: CASRPGTVLYNEQFF
DNA: TGTGCCAGTAGACCCGGGACAGTCCTTTACAATGAGCAGTTCTTC

D: -
V: TRBV7-2
size: -
J: TRBJ2-6
CDR3: CASSFRGGGANVLTF
DNA: TGTGCCAGCAGCTTTCGAGGGGGAGGGGCCAACGTCCTGACTTTC

D: -
V: TRBV28
size: -
J: TRBJ1-2
CDR3: CASSPQRESYTF
DNA: TGTGCCAGCAGTCCGCAAAGAGAAAGCTACACCTTC

D: TRBD1
V: TRBV10-3
size: many
J: TRBJ2-7
CDR3: CAISQTGTGYEQYF
DNA: TGTGCCATCAGCCAAACCGGGACAGGCTACGAGCAGTACTTC

D: TRBD2
V: TRBV2
size: -
J: TRBJ2-1
CDR3: CASRGLAGGADEQFF
DNA: TGTGCCAGCAGGGGACTAGCGGGAGGTGCCGATGAGCAGTTCTTC

D: -
V: TRBV5-1
size: few
J: TRBJ1-6
CDR3: CASSLIGGEKSPLHF
DNA: TGCGCCAGCAGCTTGATCGGGGGGGAGAAGTCACCCCTCCACTTT

D: TRBD2
V: TRBV6-1
size: many
J: TRBJ2-5
CDR3: CASSGDLAGGATQYF
DNA: TGTGCCAGCAGTGGCGACTTAGCGGGAGGGGCGACCCAGTACTTC

D: -
V: TRBV28
size: many
J: TRBJ1-2
CDR3: CVSSTPGRTPKYGYTF
DNA: TGTGTCAGCTCAACCCCCGGGAGGACACCCAAGTATGGCTACACCTTC

D: -
V: TRBV25-1
size: few
J: TRBJ1-5
CDR3: CASMGESQPQHF
DNA: TGTGCCAGCATGGGGGAAAGTCAGCCCCAGCATTTT

D: TRBD2
V: TRBV20-1
size: many
J: TRBJ2-2
CDR3: CSASPGLAGGPFTGELFF
DNA: TGCAGTGCTTCCCCGGGACTAGCGGGAGGGCCTTTCACCGGGGAGCTGTTTTTT

D: -
V: TRBV2
size: -
J: TRBJ2-1
CDR3: CASSEPGAGVYNEQFF
DNA: TGTGCCAGCAGTGAACCGGGGGCTGGGGTTTACAATGAGCAGTTCTTC

D: TRBD2
V: TRBV27
size: -
J: TRBJ2-5
CDR3: CASSFFAGGAETQYF
DNA: TGTGCCAGCAGTTTTTTTGCGGGAGGAGCAGAGACCCAGTACTTC

D: -
V: TRBV11-3
size: many
J: TRBJ2-1
CDR3: CASSLFRENEQFF
DNA: TGTGCCAGCAGCTTATTTAGGGAAAATGAGCAGTTCTTC

D: TRBD1
V: TRBV6-1
size: -
J: TRBJ1-4
CDR3: CASREGQGGLFF
DNA: TGTGCCAGCAGGGAAGGACAGGGAGGACTGTTTTTT

D: -
V: TRBV3-1
size: once
J: TRBJ2-1
CDR3: CAVGGRWSDNEQFF
DNA: TGTGCCGTCGGAGGGCGGTGGTCGGACAATGAGCAGTTCTTC

D: -
V: TRBV24-1
size: many
J: TRBJ2-1
CDR3: CATSEAETNEQFF
DNA: TGTGCCACCAGTGAGGCAGAGACTAATGAGCAGTTCTTC

D: -
V: TRBV3-1
size: -
J: TRBJ2-7
CDR3: CASSLARGWRSYEQYF
DNA: TGTGCCAGCAGCCTGGCCAGGGGCTGGCGATCCTACGAGCAGTACTTC

D: -
V: TRBV10-3
size: few
J: TRBJ1-3
CDR3: CAISGGARTSGNTIYF
DNA: TGTGCCATCAGCGGGGGGGCCAGGACCTCTGGAAACACCATATATTTT

D: -
V: TRBV6-2/TRBV6-3
size: -
J: TRBJ2-1
CDR3: CASSYPYNEQFF
DNA: TGTGCCAGCAGTTACCCCTACAATGAGCAGTTCTTC

D: -
V: TRBV7-9
size: -
J: TRBJ2-5
CDR3: CASSLDQGRGETQYF
DNA: TGTGCCAGCAGCTTAGATCAGGGCCGCGGAGAGACCCAGTACTTC

D: TRBD2
V: TRBV20-1
size: many
J: TRBJ2-1
CDR3: CSARLAGEGYNEQFF
DNA: TGCAGTGCTAGGCTAGCGGGAGAGGGGTACAATGAGCAGTTCTTC

D: -
V: TRBV11-2
size: many
J: TRBJ1-2
CDR3: CASSLVTEYGYTF
DNA: TGTGCCAGCAGCTTAGTAACCGAATATGGCTACACCTTC

D: -
V: TRBV7-2
size: many
J: TRBJ2-5
CDR3: CASSFRAPRREETQYF
DNA: TGTGCCAGCAGCTTCCGGGCTCCAAGGAGGGAAGAGACCCAGTACTTC

D: -
V: TRBV20-1
size: -
J: TRBJ2-7
CDR3: CSARGSTYGQYF
DNA: TGCAGTGCTAGAGGGTCAACCTACGGGCAGTACTTC

D: -
V: TRBV20-1
size: -
J: TRBJ1-5
CDR3: CSAKGGFGQPQHF
DNA: TGCAGTGCTAAAGGGGGTTTCGGTCAGCCCCAGCATTTT

D: TRBD2
V: TRBV9
size: -
J: TRBJ2-2
CDR3: CASSPSSGLNTGELFF
DNA: TGTGCCAGCAGCCCTTCTAGCGGACTGAACACCGGGGAGCTGTTTTTT

D: -
V: TRBV20-1
size: -
J: TRBJ2-7
CDR3: CSARGDYWSGNEQYF
DNA: TGCAGTGCTAGAGGTGACTACTGGAGTGGGAACGAGCAGTACTTC

D: -
V: TRBV19
size: -
J: TRBJ2-6
CDR3: CASSTRDSGANVLTF
DNA: TGTGCCAGTAGTACCAGGGACTCTGGGGCCAACGTCCTGACTTTC

D: -
V: TRBV28
size: few
J: TRBJ1-3
CDR3: CASSLFAFTISGNTIYF
DNA: TGTGCCAGCAGTTTATTCGCTTTTACAATCTCTGGAAACACCATATATTTT

D: TRBD1
V: TRBV29-1
size: -
J: TRBJ2-1
CDR3: CSVQRGQGAYEQFF
DNA: TGCAGCGTTCAACGTGGACAGGGGGCTTATGAGCAGTTCTTC

D: TRBD2
V: TRBV4-1
size: many
J: TRBJ2-5
CDR3: CASKREGQETQYF
DNA: TGCGCCAGCAAGCGGGAGGGCCAAGAGACCCAGTACTTC

D: -
V: TRBV11-3
size: few
J: TRBJ1-3
CDR3: CASSSGPGGTIYF
DNA: TGTGCCAGCAGCTCCGGCCCGGGGGGCACCATATATTTT

D: -
V: TRBV28
size: many
J: TRBJ1-1
CDR3: CASSPLGGNTEAFF
DNA: TGTGCCAGCAGCCCTCTGGGTGGGAACACTGAAGCTTTCTTT

D: -
V: TRBV7-2
size: few
J: TRBJ2-7
CDR3: CASSGGGRLVGEQYF
DNA: TGTGCCAGCAGCGGCGGAGGGCGTTTGGTGGGGGAGCAGTACTTC

D: TRBD1
V: TRBV20-1
size: many
J: TRBJ1-5
CDR3: CSASNDRAHNQPQHF
DNA: TGCAGTGCTAGCAACGACAGGGCTCACAATCAGCCCCAGCATTTT

D: -
V: TRBV2
size: few
J: TRBJ2-7
CDR3: CASSAQSEQYF
DNA: TGTGCCAGCAGCGCCCAGAGCGAGCAGTACTTC

D: TRBD1
V: TRBV6-1
size: few
J: TRBJ2-3
CDR3: CAASTGVLWGTDTQYF
DNA: TGTGCCGCCTCCACAGGGGTCCTATGGGGCACAGATACGCAGTATTTT

D: -
V: TRBV5-1
size: many
J: TRBJ2-5
CDR3: CASSLEQETQYF
DNA: TGCGCCAGCAGCTTGGAGCAAGAGACCCAGTACTTC

D: -
V: TRBV27
size: many
J: TRBJ2-3
CDR3: CASSLYDGDTQYF
DNA: TGTGCCAGCAGTTTATACGATGGGGATACGCAGTATTTT

D: TRBD2
V: TRBV6-5
size: few
J: TRBJ2-3
CDR3: CASSYSRLAGSEDTQYF
DNA: TGTGCCAGCAGTTACTCCCGACTAGCGGGGAGTGAAGATACGCAGTATTTT

D: -
V: TRBV12-5
size: many
J: TRBJ2-1
CDR3: CASGGGFPGNEQFF
DNA: TGTGCTAGTGGCGGGGGCTTTCCAGGGAATGAGCAGTTCTTC

D: -
V: TRBV30
size: once
J: TRBJ1-5
CDR3: CAWRHRGDQPQHF
DNA: TGTGCCTGGAGACACCGTGGGGATCAGCCCCAGCATTTT

D: TRBD1
V: TRBV18
size: -
J: TRBJ1-6
CDR3: CASSPGQGAGSPLHF
DNA: TGTGCCAGCTCACCGGGACAGGGGGCTGGTTCACCCCTCCACTTT

D: TRBD1
V: TRBV9
size: -
J: TRBJ1-1
CDR3: CASSAGTGTLNTEAFF
DNA: TGTGCCAGCAGCGCAGGGACAGGAACTCTGAACACTGAAGCTTTCTTT